This TCR beta chain was sequenced during a study of blood T cell repertoires in COVID-19. The overall study: Samples taken during acute and convalescent COVID-19 were collected in the United States, Italy and Spain. In each case, the material was cDNA or gDNA derived from T cells, B-cell-depleted T cells, or PBMCs.

The CDR3 has 13 amino acids. Germline V CDR1 and CDR2: KGHSH, LQKENI. J was trimmed by 6 bases and V by 3 bases; bases with no gene match: 4. TCRdb keeps only in-frame clones here, not all; method: immunoSEQ multiplex PCR. This table has some 64,000 clones, 65% to 80% appearing once. The rearrangement uses TRBV18 and TRBJ1-2; 7 bases match TRBD1. The sample consisted of peripheral blood. The clonotype was recovered from a human donor in a cohort sampled during active COVID-19. CDR3 amino acids: CASSPNRGHGYTF. The CDR3 DNA reads TGTGCCAGCTCACCCAACAGGGGTCATGGCTACACCTTC.